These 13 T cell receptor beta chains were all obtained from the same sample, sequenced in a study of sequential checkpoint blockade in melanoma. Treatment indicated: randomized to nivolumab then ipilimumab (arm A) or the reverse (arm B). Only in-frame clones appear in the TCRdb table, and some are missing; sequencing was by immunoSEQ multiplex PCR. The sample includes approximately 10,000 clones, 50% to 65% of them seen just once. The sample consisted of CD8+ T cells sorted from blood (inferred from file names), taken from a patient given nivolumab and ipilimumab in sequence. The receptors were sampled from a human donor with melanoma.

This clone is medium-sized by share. The CDR3 DNA follows: TGTGCCAGTAGTCCGCAGGGAGGCACCGGGGAGCTGTTTTTT. Amino acid sequence: CASSPQGGTGELFF. This sequence joins TRBV19 and TRBJ2-2, with a weak D call TRBD2 (6 bases). This CDR3 region has 14 residues. The V end lost 5 bases, the J end lost 4 bases, and 11 bases lay between the germline ends. The V gene's germline CDR1 is LNHDA and CDR2 SQIVND (reference sequence).

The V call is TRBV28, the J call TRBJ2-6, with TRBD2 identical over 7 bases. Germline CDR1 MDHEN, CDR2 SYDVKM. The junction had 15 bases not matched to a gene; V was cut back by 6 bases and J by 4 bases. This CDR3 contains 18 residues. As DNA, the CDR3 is TGTGCCAGCAGCTCTGCAGGTAGCGGGTATACCGGGGCCAACGTCCTGACTTTC. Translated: CASSSAGSGYTGANVLTF.

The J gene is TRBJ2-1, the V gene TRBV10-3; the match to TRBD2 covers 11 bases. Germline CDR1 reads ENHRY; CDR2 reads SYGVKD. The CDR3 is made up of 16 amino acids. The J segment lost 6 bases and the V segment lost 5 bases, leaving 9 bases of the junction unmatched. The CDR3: CAISFTSGRSRNEQFF. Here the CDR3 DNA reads TGTGCCATCAGTTTTACTAGCGGGAGATCTCGCAATGAGCAGTTCTTC.

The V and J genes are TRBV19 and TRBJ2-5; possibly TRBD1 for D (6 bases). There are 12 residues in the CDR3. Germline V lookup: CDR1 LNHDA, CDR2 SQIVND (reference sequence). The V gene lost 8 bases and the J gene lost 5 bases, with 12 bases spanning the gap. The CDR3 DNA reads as TGTGCCAGTGGCGGACAGTTGGAGACCCAGTACTTC. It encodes CASGGQLETQYF.

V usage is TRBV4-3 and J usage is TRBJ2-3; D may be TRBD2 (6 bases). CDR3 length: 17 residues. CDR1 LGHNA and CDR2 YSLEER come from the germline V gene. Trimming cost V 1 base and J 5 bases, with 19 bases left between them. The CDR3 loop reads CASSQAGETITIDTQYF. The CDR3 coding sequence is TGCGCCAGCAGCCAAGCGGGAGAAACCATCACCATAGATACGCAGTATTTT.

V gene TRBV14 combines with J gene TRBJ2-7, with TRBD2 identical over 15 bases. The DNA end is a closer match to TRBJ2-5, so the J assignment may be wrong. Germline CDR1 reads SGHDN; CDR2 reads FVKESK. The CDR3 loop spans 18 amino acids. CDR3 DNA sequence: TGTGCCAGCAGCCAAGAGAAGGGACTAGCGGGGGGAGGGGAGACCCAGTACTTC. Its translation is CASSQEKGLAGGGETQYF.

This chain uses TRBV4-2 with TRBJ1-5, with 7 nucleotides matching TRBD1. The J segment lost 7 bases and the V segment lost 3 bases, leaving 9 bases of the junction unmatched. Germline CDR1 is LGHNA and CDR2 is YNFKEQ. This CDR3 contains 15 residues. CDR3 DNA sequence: TGTGCCAGCAGCCATCCTGGGACAGTTTTACAGCCCCAGCATTTT. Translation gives CASSHPGTVLQPQHF.

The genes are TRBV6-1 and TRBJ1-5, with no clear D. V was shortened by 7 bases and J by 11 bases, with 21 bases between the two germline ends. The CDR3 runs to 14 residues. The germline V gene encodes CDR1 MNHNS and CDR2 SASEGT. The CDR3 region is CASTLTEGDPAQHF. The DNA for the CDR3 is TGTGCCAGCACGCTTACCGAGGGCGATCCCGCCCAGCATTTT.

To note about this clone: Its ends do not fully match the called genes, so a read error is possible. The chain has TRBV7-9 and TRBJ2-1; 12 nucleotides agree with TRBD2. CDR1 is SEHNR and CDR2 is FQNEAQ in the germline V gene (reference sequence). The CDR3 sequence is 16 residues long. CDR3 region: CASSLERLAGVDEQFF. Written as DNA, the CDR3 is TGTGCCAGCAGTTTAGAGAGACTAGCGGGAGTAGATGAGCAGTTCTTC.

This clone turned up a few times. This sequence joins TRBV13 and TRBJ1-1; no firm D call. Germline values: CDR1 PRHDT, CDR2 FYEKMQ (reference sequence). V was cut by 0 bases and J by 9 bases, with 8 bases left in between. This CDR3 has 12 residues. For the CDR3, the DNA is TGTGCCAGCAGCTTAGGCAGACTCAAAGCTTTCTTT. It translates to CASSLGRLKAFF.

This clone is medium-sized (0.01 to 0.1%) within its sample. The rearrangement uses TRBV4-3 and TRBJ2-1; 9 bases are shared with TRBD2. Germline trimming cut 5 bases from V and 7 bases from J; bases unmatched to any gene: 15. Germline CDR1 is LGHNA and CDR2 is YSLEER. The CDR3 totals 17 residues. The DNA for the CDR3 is TGCGCCAGCAGCACTCGGTACGGCGGGAGGGCCGGGAATGAGCAGTTCTTC. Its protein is CASSTRYGGRAGNEQFF.

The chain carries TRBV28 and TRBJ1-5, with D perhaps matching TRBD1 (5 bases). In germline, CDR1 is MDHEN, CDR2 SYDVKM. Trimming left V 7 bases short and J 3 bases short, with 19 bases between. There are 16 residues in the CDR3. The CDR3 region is CASIFEGTTPNQPQHF. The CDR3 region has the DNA TGTGCCAGCATTTTCGAGGGGACTACACCCAATCAGCCCCAGCATTTT.

In DNA form, the CDR3 reads TGTGCCTCTCAGGGGCGGGGGAGGGCCACAGATACGCAGTATTTT. Protein product: CASQGRGRATDTQYF. The chain has TRBV30 and TRBJ2-3; D is perhaps TRBD2 (7 bases). The CDR3 covers 15 residues. In germline, CDR1 is GTSNPN, CDR2 SVGIG (reference sequence). V lost 7 bases to trimming and J lost 2 bases, with 19 bases between them.